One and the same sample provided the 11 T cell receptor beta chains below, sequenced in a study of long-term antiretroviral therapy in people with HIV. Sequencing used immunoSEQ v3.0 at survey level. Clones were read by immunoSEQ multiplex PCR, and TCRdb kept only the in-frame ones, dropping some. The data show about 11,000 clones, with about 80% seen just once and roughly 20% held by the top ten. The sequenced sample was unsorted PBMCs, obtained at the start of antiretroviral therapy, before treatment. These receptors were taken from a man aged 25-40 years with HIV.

CDR3 residues: CASSQAEGETQYF. CDR3 sequence (DNA): TGCGCCAGCAGCCAAGCGGAGGGGGAGACCCAGTACTTC. The chain carries TRBV4-3 and TRBJ2-5; maybe TRBD2 (6 bases). V lost 1 base, J lost 5 bases, and 8 bases lay in between. The CDR3 contains 13 residues. Germline V CDR1 and CDR2: LGHNA, YSLEER.

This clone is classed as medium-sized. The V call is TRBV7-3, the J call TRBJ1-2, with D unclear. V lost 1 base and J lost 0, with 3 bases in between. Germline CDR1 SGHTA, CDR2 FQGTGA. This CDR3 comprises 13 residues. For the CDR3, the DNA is TGTGCCAGCAGCTTAAACCCTAACTATGGCTACACCTTC. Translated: CASSLNPNYGYTF.

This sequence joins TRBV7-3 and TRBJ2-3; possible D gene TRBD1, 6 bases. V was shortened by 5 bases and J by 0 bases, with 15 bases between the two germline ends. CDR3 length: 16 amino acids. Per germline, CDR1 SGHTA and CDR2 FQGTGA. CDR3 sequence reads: CASSRGWTESTDTQYF. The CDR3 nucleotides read TGTGCCAGCAGCAGGGGGTGGACTGAAAGCACAGATACGCAGTATTTT.

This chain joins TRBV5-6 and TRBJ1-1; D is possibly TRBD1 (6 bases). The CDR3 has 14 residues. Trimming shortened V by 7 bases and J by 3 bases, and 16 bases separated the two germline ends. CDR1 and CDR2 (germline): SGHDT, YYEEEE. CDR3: CASEILQGDTEAFF. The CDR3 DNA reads TGTGCCAGCGAAATCTTACAGGGCGACACTGAAGCTTTCTTT.

CDR3 amino acids: CASSLTGSADTQYF. The CDR3 nucleotides are TGTGCCAGCAGCTTAACAGGCAGCGCGGATACGCAGTATTTT. This chain joins TRBV7-8 and TRBJ2-3; maybe TRBD1 (5 bases). CDR1 is SGHVS and CDR2 is FQNEAQ in the germline V gene. V gave up 2 bases and J gave up 6 bases, with 12 bases separating them. The CDR3 contains 14 residues.

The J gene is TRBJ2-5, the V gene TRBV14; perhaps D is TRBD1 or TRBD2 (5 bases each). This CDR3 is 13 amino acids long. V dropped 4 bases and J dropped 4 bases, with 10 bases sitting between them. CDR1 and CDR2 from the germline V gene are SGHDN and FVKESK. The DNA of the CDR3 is TGTGCCAGCAGCCCCCAGGGACGAGAGACCCAGTACTTC. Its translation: CASSPQGRETQYF.

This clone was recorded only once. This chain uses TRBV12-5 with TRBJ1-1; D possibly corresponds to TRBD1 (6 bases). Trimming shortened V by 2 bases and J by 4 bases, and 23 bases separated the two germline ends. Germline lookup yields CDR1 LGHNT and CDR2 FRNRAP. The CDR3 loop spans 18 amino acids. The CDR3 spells CASGLQGPQGSQSTEAFF. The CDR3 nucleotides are TGTGCTAGTGGTTTGCAGGGCCCCCAGGGGTCTCAAAGCACTGAAGCTTTCTTT.

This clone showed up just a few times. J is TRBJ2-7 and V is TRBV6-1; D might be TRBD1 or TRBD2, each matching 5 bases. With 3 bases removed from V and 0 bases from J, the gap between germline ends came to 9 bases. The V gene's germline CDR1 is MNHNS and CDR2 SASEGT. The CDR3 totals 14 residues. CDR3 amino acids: CASSDGGFSYEQYF. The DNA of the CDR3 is TGTGCCAGCAGTGATGGGGGATTCTCCTACGAGCAGTACTTC.

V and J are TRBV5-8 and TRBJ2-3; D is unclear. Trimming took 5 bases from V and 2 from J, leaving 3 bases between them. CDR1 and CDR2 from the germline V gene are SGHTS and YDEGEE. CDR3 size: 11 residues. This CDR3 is CASSLTDTQYF. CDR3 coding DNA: TGTGCCAGCAGTCTCACAGATACGCAGTATTTT.

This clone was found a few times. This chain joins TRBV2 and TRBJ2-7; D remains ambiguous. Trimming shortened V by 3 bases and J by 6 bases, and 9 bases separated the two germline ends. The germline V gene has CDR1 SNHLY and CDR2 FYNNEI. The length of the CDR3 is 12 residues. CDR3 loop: CASSDWQIEQYF. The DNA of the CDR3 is TGTGCCAGCAGTGATTGGCAGATCGAGCAGTACTTC. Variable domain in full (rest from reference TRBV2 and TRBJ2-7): EPEVTQTPSHQVTQMGQEVILRCVPISNHLYFYWYRQILGQKVEFLVSFYNNEISEKSEIFDDQFSVERPDGSNFTLKIRSTKLEDSAMYFCASSDWQIEQYFGPGTRLTVT.

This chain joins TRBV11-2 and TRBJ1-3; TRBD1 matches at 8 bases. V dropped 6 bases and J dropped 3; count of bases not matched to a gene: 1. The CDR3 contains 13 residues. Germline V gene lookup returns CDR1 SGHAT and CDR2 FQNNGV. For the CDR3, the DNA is TGTGCCAGCAGGGACAGGGTTGGAAACACCATATATTTT. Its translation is CASRDRVGNTIYF.